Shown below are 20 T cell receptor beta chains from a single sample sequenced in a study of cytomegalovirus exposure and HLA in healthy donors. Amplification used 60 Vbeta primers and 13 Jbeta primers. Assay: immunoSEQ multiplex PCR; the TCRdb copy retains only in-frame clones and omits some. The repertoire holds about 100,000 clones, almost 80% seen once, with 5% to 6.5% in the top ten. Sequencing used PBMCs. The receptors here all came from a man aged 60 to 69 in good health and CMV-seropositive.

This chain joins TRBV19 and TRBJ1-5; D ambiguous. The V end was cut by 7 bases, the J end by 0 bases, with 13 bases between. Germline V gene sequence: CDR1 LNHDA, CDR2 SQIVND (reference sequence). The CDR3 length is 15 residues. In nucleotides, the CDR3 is TGTGCCAGTATACCTAACCCAAATAGCAATCAGCCCCAGCATTTT. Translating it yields CASIPNPNSNQPQHF.

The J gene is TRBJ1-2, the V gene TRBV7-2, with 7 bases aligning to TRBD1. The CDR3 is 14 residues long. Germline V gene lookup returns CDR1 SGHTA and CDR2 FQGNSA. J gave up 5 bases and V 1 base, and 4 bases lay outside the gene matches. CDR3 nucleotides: TGTGCCAGCAGCTTAGGGGACAGTGGATATGGCTACACCTTC. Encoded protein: CASSLGDSGYGYTF.

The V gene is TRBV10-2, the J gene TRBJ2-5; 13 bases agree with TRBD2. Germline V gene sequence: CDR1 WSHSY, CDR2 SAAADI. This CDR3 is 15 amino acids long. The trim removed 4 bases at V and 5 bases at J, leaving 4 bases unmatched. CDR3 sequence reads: CASSATSGGLETQYF. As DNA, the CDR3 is TGCGCCAGCAGTGCGACTAGCGGGGGGCTGGAGACCCAGTACTTC.

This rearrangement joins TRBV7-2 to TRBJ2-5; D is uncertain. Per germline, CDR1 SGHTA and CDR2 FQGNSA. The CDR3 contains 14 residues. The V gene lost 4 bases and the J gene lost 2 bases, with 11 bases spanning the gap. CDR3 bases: TGTGCCAGCAGCTCATCACCAACACAAGAGACCCAGTACTTC. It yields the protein CASSSSPTQETQYF.

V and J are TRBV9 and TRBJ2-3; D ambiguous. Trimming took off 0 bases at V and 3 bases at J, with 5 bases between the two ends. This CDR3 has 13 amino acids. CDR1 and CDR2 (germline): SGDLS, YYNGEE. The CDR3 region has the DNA TGTGCCAGCAGCGTAGTATTGACAGATACGCAGTATTTT. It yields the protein CASSVVLTDTQYF.

This chain's CDR3 is CASRRTGGDTEAFF. The CDR3 DNA sequence: TGCGCCAGCAGGAGGACAGGTGGGGACACTGAAGCTTTCTTT. This chain links TRBV5-1 with TRBJ1-1; TRBD1 agrees at 7 bases. The CDR3 extends over 14 amino acids. The junction had 7 bases not matched to a gene; V was cut back by 5 bases and J by 3 bases. Germline assignment: CDR1 SGHRS and CDR2 YFSETQ.

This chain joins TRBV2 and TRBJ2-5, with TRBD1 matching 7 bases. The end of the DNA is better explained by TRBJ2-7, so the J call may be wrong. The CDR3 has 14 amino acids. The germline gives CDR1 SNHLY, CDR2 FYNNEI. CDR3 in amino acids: CASSEGQGIYEQYF. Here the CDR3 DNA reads TGTGCCAGCAGTGAAGGACAGGGAATCTACGAGCAGTACTTC.

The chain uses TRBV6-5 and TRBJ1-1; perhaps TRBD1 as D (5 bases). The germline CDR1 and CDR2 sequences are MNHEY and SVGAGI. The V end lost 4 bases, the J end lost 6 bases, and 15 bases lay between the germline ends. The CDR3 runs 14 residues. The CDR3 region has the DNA TGTGCCAGCAGTTTTACAGGCGATGGGGCTGAAGCTTTCTTT. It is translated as CASSFTGDGAEAFF.

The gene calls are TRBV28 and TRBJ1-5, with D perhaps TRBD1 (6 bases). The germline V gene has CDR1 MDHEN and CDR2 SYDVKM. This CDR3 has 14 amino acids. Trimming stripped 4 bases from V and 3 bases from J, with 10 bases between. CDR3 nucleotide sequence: TGTGCCAGCAGTTCTGGACAGATCAATCAGCCCCAGCATTTT. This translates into CASSSGQINQPQHF.

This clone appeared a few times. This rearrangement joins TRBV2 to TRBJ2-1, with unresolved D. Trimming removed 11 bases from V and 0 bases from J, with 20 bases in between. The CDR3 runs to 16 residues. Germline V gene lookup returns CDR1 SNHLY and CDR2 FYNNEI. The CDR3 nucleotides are TGTGCCTGCTCTTACAAATCCGTTACCTCCTACAATGAGCAGTTCTTC. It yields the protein CACSYKSVTSYNEQFF.

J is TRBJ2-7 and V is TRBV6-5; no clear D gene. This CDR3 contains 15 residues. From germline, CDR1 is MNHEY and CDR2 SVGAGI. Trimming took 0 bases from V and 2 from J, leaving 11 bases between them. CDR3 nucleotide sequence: TGTGCCAGCAGTTACTCGAACGGCGGTCCCTACGAGCAGTACTTC. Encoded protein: CASSYSNGGPYEQYF.

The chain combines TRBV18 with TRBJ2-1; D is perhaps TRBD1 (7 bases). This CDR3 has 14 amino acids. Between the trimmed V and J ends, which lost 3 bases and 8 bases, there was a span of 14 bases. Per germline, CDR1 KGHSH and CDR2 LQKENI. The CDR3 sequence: CASSPGAGGYEQFF. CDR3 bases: TGTGCCAGCTCACCGGGGGCAGGGGGGTATGAGCAGTTCTTC.

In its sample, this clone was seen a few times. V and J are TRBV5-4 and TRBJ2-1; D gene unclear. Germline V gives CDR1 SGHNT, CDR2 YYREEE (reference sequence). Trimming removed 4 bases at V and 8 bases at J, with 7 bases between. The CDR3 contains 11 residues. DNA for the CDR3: TGTGCCAGCAGCCAGACATATGAGCAGTTCTTC. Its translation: CASSQTYEQFF.

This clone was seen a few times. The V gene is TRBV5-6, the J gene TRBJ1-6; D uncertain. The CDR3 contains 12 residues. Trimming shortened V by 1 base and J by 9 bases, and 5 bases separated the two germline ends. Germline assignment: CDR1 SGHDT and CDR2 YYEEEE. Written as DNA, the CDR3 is TGTGCCAGCAGCTTGTTAATTTCACCCCTCCACTTT. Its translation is CASSLLISPLHF.

Here the CDR3 reads CASSQGEGEAEKLFF. The CDR3, as DNA: TGCGCCAGCAGCCAAGGGGAAGGGGAGGCTGAAAAACTGTTTTTT. V is TRBV4-1 and J is TRBJ1-4, with a weak D call TRBD1 (5 bases). Trimming took off 1 base at V and 7 bases at J, with 13 bases between the two ends. Germline V gives CDR1 MGHRA, CDR2 YSYEKL. The CDR3 spans 15 residues.

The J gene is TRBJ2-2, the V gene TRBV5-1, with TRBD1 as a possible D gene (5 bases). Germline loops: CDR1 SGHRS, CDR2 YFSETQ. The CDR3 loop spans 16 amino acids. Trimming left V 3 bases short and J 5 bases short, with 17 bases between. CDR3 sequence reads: CASSSPLAGFTGELFF. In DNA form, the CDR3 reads TGCGCCAGCAGCTCCCCCCTGGCAGGGTTTACCGGGGAGCTGTTTTTT.

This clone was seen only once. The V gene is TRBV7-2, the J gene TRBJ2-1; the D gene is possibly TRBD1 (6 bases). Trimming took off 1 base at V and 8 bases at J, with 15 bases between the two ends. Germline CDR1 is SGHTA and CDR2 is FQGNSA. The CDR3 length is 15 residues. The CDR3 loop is CASSLVGDIMYEQFF. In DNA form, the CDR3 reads TGTGCCAGCAGCTTAGTCGGGGACATAATGTATGAGCAGTTCTTC. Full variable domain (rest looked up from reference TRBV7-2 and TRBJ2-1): GAGVSQSPSNKVTEKGKDVELRCDPISGHTALYWYRQSLGQGLEFLIYFQGNSAPDKSGLPSDRFSAERTGGSVSTLTIQRTQQEDSAVYLCASSLVGDIMYEQFFGPGTRLTVL.

This CDR3 reads CASSASGGDYGYTF. The CDR3 DNA follows: TGTGCCAGCAGCGCCTCGGGGGGGGACTATGGCTACACCTTC. The chain recombines TRBV9 with TRBJ1-2, with TRBD1 as a possible D gene (5 bases). Trimming removed 3 bases at V and 3 bases at J, with 12 bases between. Germline V gene lookup returns CDR1 SGDLS and CDR2 YYNGEE. This CDR3 has 14 residues.

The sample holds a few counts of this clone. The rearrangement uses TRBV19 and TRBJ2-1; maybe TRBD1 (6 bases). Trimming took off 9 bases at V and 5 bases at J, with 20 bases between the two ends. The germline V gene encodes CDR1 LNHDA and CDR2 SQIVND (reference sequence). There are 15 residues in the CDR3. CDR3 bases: TGTGCCAGCAAGTCACAGGGTTGGAAGGACAATGAGCAGTTCTTC. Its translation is CASKSQGWKDNEQFF.

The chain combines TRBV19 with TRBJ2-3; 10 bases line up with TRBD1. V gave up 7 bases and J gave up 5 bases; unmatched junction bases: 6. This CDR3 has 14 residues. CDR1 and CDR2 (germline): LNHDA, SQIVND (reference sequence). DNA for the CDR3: TGTGCCAGTAAAAAGACAGGGGGCCGAGATACGCAGTATTTT. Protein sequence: CASKKTGGRDTQYF.